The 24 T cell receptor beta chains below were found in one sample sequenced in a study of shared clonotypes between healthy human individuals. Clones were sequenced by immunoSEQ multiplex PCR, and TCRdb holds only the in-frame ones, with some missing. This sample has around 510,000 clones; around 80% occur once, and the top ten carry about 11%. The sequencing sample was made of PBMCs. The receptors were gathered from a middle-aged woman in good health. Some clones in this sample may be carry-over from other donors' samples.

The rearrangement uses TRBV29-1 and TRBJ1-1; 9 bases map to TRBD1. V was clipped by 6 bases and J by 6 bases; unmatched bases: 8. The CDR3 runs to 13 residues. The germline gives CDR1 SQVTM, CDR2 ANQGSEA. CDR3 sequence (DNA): TGCAGCGTCCCCGGGACAGGGTTGGCTGAAGCTTTCTTT. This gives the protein CSVPGTGLAEAFF.

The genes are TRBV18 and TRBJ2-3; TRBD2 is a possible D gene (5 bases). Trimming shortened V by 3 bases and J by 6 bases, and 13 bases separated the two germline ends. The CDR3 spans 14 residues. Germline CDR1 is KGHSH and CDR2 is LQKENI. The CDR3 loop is CASSPSWEPDTQYF. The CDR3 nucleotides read TGTGCCAGCTCACCGTCCTGGGAGCCCGATACGCAGTATTTT.

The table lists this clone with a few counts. CDR3 loop: CAISGTGGNQPQHF. CDR3 coding DNA: TGTGCCATCAGTGGGACAGGGGGCAATCAGCCCCAGCATTTT. The chain employs TRBV10-3 and TRBJ1-5; 9 nucleotides agree with TRBD1. Looked up from germline, CDR1 is ENHRY and CDR2 is SYGVKD. The CDR3 has 14 amino acids. V lost 4 bases, J lost 2 bases, and 0 bases stayed unmatched.

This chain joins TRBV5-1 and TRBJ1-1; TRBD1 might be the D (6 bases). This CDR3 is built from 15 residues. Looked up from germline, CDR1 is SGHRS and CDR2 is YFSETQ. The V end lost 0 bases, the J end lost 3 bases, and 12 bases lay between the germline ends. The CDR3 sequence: CASSLVQGGDTEAFF. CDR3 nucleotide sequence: TGCGCCAGCAGCTTGGTCCAAGGGGGAGACACTGAAGCTTTCTTT.

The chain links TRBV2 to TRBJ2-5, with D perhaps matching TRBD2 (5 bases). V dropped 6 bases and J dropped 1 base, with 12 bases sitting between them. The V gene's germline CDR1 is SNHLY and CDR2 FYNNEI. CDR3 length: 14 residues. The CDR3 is CASSVNRGQETQYF. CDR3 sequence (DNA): TGTGCCAGCAGCGTAAACCGGGGCCAAGAGACCCAGTACTTC.

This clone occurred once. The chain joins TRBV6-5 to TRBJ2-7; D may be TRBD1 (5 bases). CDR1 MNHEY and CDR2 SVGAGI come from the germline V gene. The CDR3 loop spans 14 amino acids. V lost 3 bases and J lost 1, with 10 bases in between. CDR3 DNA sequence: TGTGCCAGCAGTTATTCGACAGCTTCCTACGAGCAGTACTTC. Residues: CASSYSTASYEQYF.

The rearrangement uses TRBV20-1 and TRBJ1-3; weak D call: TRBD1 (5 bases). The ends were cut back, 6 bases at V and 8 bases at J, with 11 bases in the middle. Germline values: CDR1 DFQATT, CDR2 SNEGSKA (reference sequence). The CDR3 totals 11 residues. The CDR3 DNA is TGCAGTGCCGAGAGGGGAGACACCATATATTTT. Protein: CSAERGDTIYF.

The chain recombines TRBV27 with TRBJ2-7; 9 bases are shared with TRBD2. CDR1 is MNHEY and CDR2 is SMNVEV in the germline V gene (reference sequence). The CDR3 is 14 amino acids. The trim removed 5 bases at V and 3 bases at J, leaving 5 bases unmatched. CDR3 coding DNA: TGTGCCAGCAGTCTACTAGCGGGTGACTACGAGCAGTACTTC. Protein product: CASSLLAGDYEQYF.

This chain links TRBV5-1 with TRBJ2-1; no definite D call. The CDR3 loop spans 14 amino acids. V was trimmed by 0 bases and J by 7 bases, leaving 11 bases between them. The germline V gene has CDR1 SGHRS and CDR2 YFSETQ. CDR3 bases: TGCGCCAGCAGCTTGGGGGCCAGTTTGAATGAGCAGTTCTTC. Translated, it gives CASSLGASLNEQFF.

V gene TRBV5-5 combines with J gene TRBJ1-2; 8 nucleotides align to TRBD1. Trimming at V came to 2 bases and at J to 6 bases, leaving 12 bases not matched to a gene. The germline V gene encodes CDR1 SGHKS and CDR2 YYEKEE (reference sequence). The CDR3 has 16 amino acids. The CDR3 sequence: CASSLSGTGSFDGYTF. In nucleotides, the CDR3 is TGTGCCAGCAGCTTATCCGGGACAGGATCCTTCGATGGCTACACCTTC.

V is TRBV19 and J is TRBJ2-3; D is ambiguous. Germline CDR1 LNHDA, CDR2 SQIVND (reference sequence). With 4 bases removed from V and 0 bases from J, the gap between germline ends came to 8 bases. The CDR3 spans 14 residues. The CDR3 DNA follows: TGTGCCAGTAGTAAGGGAAGGAGCACAGATACGCAGTATTTT. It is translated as CASSKGRSTDTQYF.

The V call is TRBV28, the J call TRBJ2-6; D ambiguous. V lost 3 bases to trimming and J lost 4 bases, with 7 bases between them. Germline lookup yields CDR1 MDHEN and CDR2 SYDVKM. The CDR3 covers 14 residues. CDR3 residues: CASSLMGGANVLTF. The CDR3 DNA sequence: TGTGCCAGCAGTTTGATGGGCGGGGCCAACGTCCTGACTTTC.

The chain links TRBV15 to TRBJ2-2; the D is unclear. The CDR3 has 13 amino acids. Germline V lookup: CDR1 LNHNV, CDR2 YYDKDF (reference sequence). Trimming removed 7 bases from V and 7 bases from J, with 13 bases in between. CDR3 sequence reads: CATTTTIVGELFF. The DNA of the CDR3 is TGTGCCACCACCACTACCATAGTCGGGGAGCTGTTTTTT. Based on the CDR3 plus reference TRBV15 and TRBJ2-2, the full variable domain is DAMVIQNPRYQVTQFGKPVTLSCSQTLNHNVMYWYQQKSSQAPKLLFHYYDKDFNNEADTPDNFQSRRPNTSFCFLDIRSPGLGDTAMYLCATTTTIVGELFFGEGSRLTVL.

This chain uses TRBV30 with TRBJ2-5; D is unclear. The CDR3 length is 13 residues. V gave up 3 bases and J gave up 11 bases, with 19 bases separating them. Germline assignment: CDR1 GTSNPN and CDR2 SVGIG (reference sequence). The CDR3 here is CAWSLSGPAAQYF. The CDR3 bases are TGTGCCTGGAGCTTATCTGGGCCAGCAGCGCAGTACTTC.

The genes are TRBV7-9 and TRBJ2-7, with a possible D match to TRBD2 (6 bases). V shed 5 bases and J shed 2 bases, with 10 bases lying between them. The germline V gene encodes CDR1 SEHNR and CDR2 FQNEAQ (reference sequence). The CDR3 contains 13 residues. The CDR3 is CASSGREAYEQYF. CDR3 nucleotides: TGTGCCAGCAGCGGGCGGGAAGCCTACGAGCAGTACTTC. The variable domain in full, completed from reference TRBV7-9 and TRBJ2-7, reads DTGVSQNPRHKITKRGQNVTFRCDPISEHNRLYWYRQTLGQGPEFLTYFQNEAQLEKSRLLSDRFSAERPKGSFSTLEIQRTEQGDSAMYLCASSGREAYEQYFGPGTRLTVT.

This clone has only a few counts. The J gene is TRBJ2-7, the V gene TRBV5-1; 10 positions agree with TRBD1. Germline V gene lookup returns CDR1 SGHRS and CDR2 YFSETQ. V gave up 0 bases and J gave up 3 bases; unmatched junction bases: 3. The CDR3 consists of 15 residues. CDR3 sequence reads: CASSLGTGGFYEQYF. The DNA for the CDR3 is TGCGCCAGCAGCTTGGGGACAGGGGGTTTCTACGAGCAGTACTTC.

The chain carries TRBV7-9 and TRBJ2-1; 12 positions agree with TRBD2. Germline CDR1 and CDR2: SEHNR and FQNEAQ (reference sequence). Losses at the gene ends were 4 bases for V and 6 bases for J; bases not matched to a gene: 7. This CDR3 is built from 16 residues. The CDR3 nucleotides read TGTGCCAGCAGCTCAACCGGACTAGCGGGGACCAATGAGCAGTTCTTC. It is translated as CASSSTGLAGTNEQFF. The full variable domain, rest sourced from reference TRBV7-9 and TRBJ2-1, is DTGVSQNPRHKITKRGQNVTFRCDPISEHNRLYWYRQTLGQGPEFLTYFQNEAQLEKSRLLSDRFSAERPKGSFSTLEIQRTEQGDSAMYLCASSSTGLAGTNEQFFGPGTRLTVL.

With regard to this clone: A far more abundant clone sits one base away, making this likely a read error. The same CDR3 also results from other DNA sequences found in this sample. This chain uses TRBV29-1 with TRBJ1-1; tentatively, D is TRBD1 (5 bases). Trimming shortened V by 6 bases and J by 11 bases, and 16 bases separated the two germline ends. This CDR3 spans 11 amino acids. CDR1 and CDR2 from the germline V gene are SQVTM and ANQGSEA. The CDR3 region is CSVDRGGTAFF. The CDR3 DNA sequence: TGCAGCGTAGACCGGGGGGGAACGGCTTTCTTT.

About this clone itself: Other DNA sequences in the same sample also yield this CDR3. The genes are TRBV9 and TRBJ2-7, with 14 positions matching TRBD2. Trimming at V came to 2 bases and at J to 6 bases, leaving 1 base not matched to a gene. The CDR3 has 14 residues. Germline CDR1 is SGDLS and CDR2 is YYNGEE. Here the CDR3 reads CASSVGTSGSEQYF. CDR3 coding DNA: TGTGCCAGCAGCGTCGGGACTAGCGGGAGCGAGCAGTACTTC.

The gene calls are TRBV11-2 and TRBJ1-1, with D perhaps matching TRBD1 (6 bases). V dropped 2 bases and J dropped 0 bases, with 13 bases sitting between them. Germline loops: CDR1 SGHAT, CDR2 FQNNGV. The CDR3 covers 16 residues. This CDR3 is CASSLTGGQLNTEAFF. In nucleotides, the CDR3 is TGTGCCAGCAGCTTAACGGGGGGGCAGTTGAACACTGAAGCTTTCTTT.

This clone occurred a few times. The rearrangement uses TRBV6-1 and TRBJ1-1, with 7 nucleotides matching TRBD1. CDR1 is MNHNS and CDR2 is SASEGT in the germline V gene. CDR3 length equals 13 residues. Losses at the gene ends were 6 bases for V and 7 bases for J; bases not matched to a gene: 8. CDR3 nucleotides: TGTGCCAGCAGGGCGACAGGGATCCGTGAAGCTTTCTTT. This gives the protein CASRATGIREAFF.

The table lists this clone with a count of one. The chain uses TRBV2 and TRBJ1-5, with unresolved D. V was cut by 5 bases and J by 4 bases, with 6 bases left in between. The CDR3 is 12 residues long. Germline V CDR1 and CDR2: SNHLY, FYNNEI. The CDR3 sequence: CASSSTNQPQHF. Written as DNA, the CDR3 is TGTGCCAGCAGTTCTACTAATCAGCCCCAGCATTTT.

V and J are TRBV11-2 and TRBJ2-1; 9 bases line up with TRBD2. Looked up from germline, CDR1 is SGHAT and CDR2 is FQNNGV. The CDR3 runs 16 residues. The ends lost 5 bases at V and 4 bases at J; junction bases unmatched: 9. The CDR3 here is CASSPAEREVYNEQFF. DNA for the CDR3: TGTGCCAGCAGCCCTGCGGAGCGGGAGGTTTACAATGAGCAGTTCTTC.

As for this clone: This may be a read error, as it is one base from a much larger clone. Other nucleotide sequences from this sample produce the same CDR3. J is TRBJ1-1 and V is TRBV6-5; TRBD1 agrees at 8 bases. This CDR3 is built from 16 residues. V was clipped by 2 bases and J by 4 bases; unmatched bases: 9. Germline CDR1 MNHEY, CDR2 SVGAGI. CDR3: CASSYVPDRGGTEAFF. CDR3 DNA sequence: TGTGCCAGCAGTTACGTCCCCGACAGGGGCGGCACTGAAGCTTTCTTT.